These T cell receptor beta chains were read from a single sample in a study of metastatic and nonmetastatic thyroid tumors. TCRdb re-processed the PCR reads through MiXCR. The table includes some 22,000 clones, roughly 20% detected once. The sample consisted of blood. All receptors derive from a male donor with papillary thyroid cancer or a benign thyroid nodule (not recorded which). Some clones in this sample may be carry-over from other donors' samples. CDR3s include the opening cysteine and the closing phenylalanine or tryptophan. Fields, in order: V gene, D gene, clone size, J gene, CDR3 DNA, CDR3 protein. The D gene is left open where the match is weak. Some rows have no size entry. The others give once, few or many, or a class for an expanded clone.

>TRBV28|.|.|TRBJ2-7
TGTGCCAGCAGTTTAGGCAGGAGCTCCTACGAGCAGTACTTC
CASSLGRSSYEQYF
>TRBV15|TRBD2|many|TRBJ2-5
TGTGCCACCAGCAGAACTAGCGGGAGGGCGGGAGAGACCCAGTACTTC
CATSRTSGRAGETQYF
>TRBV19|.|many|TRBJ2-5
TGTGCCAGTAGTACGGGAGCCGCCCGGGAGACCCAGTACTTC
CASSTGAARETQYF
>TRBV15|.|medium-sized|TRBJ2-7
TGTGCCACCAGCGCCCGGTTGGAATACATAGCCTACGAGCAGTACTTC
CATSARLEYIAYEQYF
>TRBV10-2|.|many|TRBJ1-1
TGCGCCAGCAGTGAGTTAGACAGGAGCGCTGAAGCTTTCTTT
CASSELDRSAEAFF
>TRBV6-1|TRBD2|.|TRBJ2-5
TGTGCCAGCAGTGTGCGGACTAGCGGGACGCAAGAGACCCAGTACTTC
CASSVRTSGTQETQYF
>TRBV10-1|TRBD2|many|TRBJ2-1
TGCGCCAGCAGTGAGTCCCTAGCGGGAGGGTACAATGAGCAGTTCTTC
CASSESLAGGYNEQFF
>TRBV2|.|few|TRBJ2-7
TGTGCCAGCAACCCTAGCCGCAACGAGCAGTACTTC
CASNPSRNEQYF
>TRBV7-8|.|many|TRBJ2-1
TGTGCCAGCAGCCTCCATGGAGCGGCCTACAATGAGCAGTTCTTC
CASSLHGAAYNEQFF
>TRBV28|.|medium-sized|TRBJ1-1
TGTGCCAGCAGTTTAAGTACCTCCGCTGAAGCTTTCTTT
CASSLSTSAEAFF
>TRBV5-1|TRBD2|many|TRBJ2-1
TGCGCCAGCAGCTTAAGCGGGGGAACCTACAATGAGCAGTTCTTC
CASSLSGGTYNEQFF
>TRBV6-1|.|few|TRBJ1-2
TGTGCCAGCAGTGAAGGGACTGGAGCTTTCTATGGCTACACCTTC
CASSEGTGAFYGYTF
>TRBV5-1|.|.|TRBJ2-7
TGCGCCAGCAGCCTCACGAGGGGCTACGAGCAGTACTTC
CASSLTRGYEQYF
>TRBV5-1|TRBD1|.|TRBJ2-7
TGCGCCAGCAGCTTGGACCTCAGGGGGGAGCAGTACTTC
CASSLDLRGEQYF
>TRBV7-4|.|many|TRBJ1-5
TGTGCCAGCAGCCCCCGGGACAATGATCAGCCCCAGCATTTT
CASSPRDNDQPQHF
>TRBV12-3/TRBV12-4|TRBD1|.|TRBJ1-5
TGTGCCAGCAGCGAGGACAGGGCGGATCAGCACAAGCATTTT
CASSEDRADQHKHF
>TRBV28|.|few|TRBJ2-7
TGTGCCAGCAGACCGGGACGAGGATACGAGCAGTACTTC
CASRPGRGYEQYF
>TRBV28|.|.|TRBJ1-5
TGTGCCAGCAGCACCACGCGGGGCGCGGGCAATCGGCCCCGGCATTTT
CASSTTRGAGNRPRHF
>TRBV2|TRBD1|many|TRBJ2-2
TGTGCCAGCAGTCGGGACAGTTATTCCGGGGAGCTGTTTTTT
CASSRDSYSGELFF
>TRBV6-2/TRBV6-3|.|.|TRBJ2-7
TGTGCCAGCAGTACTGGACTGGAGCAGTACTTC
CASSTGLEQYF
>TRBV28|.|few|TRBJ1-2
TGTGCCATTCTCAGCGTTTTTACTTCTTATGGCTACACCTTC
CAILSVFTSYGYTF
>TRBV20-1|TRBD1|many|TRBJ1-6
TGCAGTGCTAGAGACGGACAGGATTATTCACCCCTCCACTTT
CSARDGQDYSPLHF
>TRBV12-3/TRBV12-4|.|few|TRBJ2-3
TGTGCCAGCAGATTCCGGGACTTGGGGGATACAGATAAGCAGTATTTT
CASRFRDLGDTDKQYF
>TRBV9|TRBD2|.|TRBJ2-1
TGTGCCAGCATCGATCAGCGGGGTGGTTCCTACAATGAGCAGTTCTTC
CASIDQRGGSYNEQFF
>TRBV5-1|.|few|TRBJ2-7
TGCGCCAGCAGTCGGGGGTCGGGGGAGGTCCGCGAGCAGTACTTC
CASSRGSGEVREQYF
>TRBV20-1|TRBD1|many|TRBJ1-5
TGCAGTGCTAGAACAGGGGGCAATCAGCCCCAGCATTTT
CSARTGGNQPQHF
>TRBV2|.|many|TRBJ1-4
TGTGCCAGCAGTATCAGCCCTAATGAAAAACTGTTTTTT
CASSISPNEKLFF
>TRBV7-3|TRBD1|few|TRBJ2-3
TGTGCCAGCAGCCGGGACAGGGGCCGGTATTTT
CASSRDRGRYF
>TRBV12-5|.|many|TRBJ2-1
TGTGCTAGTGGTTATGGAGACAATGAGCAGTTCTTC
CASGYGDNEQFF
>TRBV11-2|.|many|TRBJ2-5
TGTGCCAGCAGCCCGACATCGGGGACCCAGTACTTC
CASSPTSGTQYF
>TRBV28|.|medium-sized|TRBJ1-2
TGTGCCAGCACTCTAAAGGTCGAGTTGGTCTATGGCTACACCTTC
CASTLKVELVYGYTF
>TRBV18|TRBD2|.|TRBJ2-7
TGTGCCAGCTCCCCTACTAGCGGGAGGTCCTACGAGCAGTACTTC
CASSPTSGRSYEQYF
>TRBV28|.|medium-sized|TRBJ2-2
TGTGCCAGTTCCGACCCCCACAGCGGAGAGACCGGGGAGCTGTTTTTT
CASSDPHSGETGELFF